This TCR beta chain appears in the sequencing data of a study of CD8 T cells in Susac syndrome. Findings and limits, study-wide: As the study acknowledged, the number of individuals in its TCR sequencing and HLA analysis was relatively small.

Relapsing-remitting disease, either stable or active, was present in the treatment-naive patients who were the multiple sclerosis controls. Negative isolation yielded the CD8+ and CD4+ T cells, while FACS enriched the TEMRA cells. With random hexamers, reverse transcription was performed on about 0.5 to 1 ug of RNA. An immunoSEQ multiplex PCR amplified TCR beta CDR3 over 54 Vbeta and 13 Jbeta. TCRdb used MiXCR to reprocess the immunoSEQ multiplex PCR reads, holding one entry per CDR3 protein. Of hundreds of thousands of distinct CDR3 sequences in the sample, 95% were seen once. In the case of this clonotype: The antigen remains unidentified.

The receptor comes from a human donor with multiple sclerosis. Sequenced input: CD4+ T cells from PBMCs.

CDR3 nucleotides: TGTGCCAGCAGCTTAGGACCTGGGGGGAATCAGCCCCAGCATTTT. This translates into CASSLGPGGNQPQHF. V gene TRBV11-2 combines with J gene TRBJ1-5; possible D gene TRBD1, 5 bases. V lost 1 base to trimming and J lost 4 bases, with 11 bases between them. Looked up from germline, CDR1 is SGHAT and CDR2 is FQNNGV. The CDR3 sequence is 15 residues long.